Many counts were recorded for the clone carrying this T cell receptor (beta chain). Its antigen is currently unknown. TCRdb redid the calling of the reads with MiXCR, one entry per CDR3 protein. The sample has around 900,000 distinct CDR3 sequences; approximately 30% are singletons. The record originates from a study of T cell repertoires in cytomegalovirus infection. On the study more broadly: Used in the study were CMV epitopes, some recently identified and HLA-C-restricted, others well-studied and HLA-B-restricted. Shared public TCR beta signatures pointed to both CMV infection and a matching HLA type.

Findings and limits, study-wide: Of the TCR beta families, the public ones yielded a cumulative frequency that identified carriers of CMV plus the relevant HLA.

This TCR was recovered from a human donor in good health (CMV status not recorded). Some clones in this sample may be carry-over from other donors' samples. The source material was cultured CD8+ T cells from PBMCs, sampled from culture after CMV antigen stimulation.

The CDR3 sequence is CASSLDPDPSYGYTF. The CDR3 DNA is TGTGCCAGCAGCTTAGATCCAGACCCATCCTATGGCTACACCTTC. The chain is built from TRBV7-6 and TRBJ1-2; D is unresolved. Germline V gene lookup returns CDR1 SGHVS and CDR2 FNYEAQ. V shed 1 base and J shed 4 bases, with 13 bases lying between them. The CDR3 contains 15 residues.